Described below is a single TCR beta chain sequence and its context. The antigen it binds to is not known. Base-call qualities are not available, and no considerably larger clone is one nucleotide away. The data were taken from a study of identifying expanded T cells in peripheral blood (dated by TCRdb to the late 2010s). For the wider study: Technical replicates were generated by sequencing separate aliquots of the same genomic DNA pool, with four replicates compared pairwise. The research as a whole found: Variance in clone template counts between approximately two-week samples significantly increased with total template count across all healthy donors. The authors expected that over much longer intervals, such as months to years, biological variance in healthy repertoires might increase even further. Across all healthy-donor time intervals, the beta-binomial model significantly lowered both the number of clones called differentially abundant and the false-positive rate. About 1.3 differentially abundant clones were flagged by the binomial model between technical replicates, whereas about 16 and 20 were flagged over two weeks and four weeks, respectively.

During the collection period, no infections or other immune events were recorded for the healthy donors. To calibrate time-dependent variance in a beta-binomial model of T-cell clone differential abundance, blood repertoires from healthy donors were used as a training cohort. The training cohort included around 10 healthy donors, of whom 3 were female and 7 were male. An age range of about 29 to 65 years, with an average of 43 years, was recorded for the donors. Whole blood was collected from each healthy donor at three time points spaced around two weeks apart and obtained from a commercial supplier. For immunosequencing, genomic DNA was extracted from unsorted whole blood. The immunoSEQ Assay, which uses bias-controlled multiplex PCR amplification of genomic DNA, was used to profile TCRbeta CDR3 regions. In the source study's methods: The absolute abundance of each unique TCRbeta CDR3 region was quantified after sequences were collapsed and filtered. Differential abundance was assessed using a binomial (Fisher-equivalent) model and a beta-binomial model in which time-dependent variance fitted from healthy donors was added. Clones with fewer than 5 combined templates were excluded, and clones with Benjamini-Hochberg FDR below 0.01 were called differentially abundant. Using the form v = (b*log(k)+a)^2, the beta-binomial variance was modeled as a function of the total template count across the two samples. Drawn from immuneACCESS, this table holds only the in-frame rearrangements with V and J called that TCRdb kept. Clones are partly lost; checked studies trace under half to an unresolved V gene and leave the rest unexplained. The V and J calls and clone size are taken from that table; D and trimming were inferred from the DNA. The sample has 81,000 or so clones on record, 84% of them singletons. The ten largest account for around a fifth of the sample.

Spanning cysteine to phenylalanine, the CDR3 consists of 14 amino acids. This entry keeps only the CDR3 DNA: 42 bases, framed from base 1. The germline V gene specifies SGHRS as CDR1 and YFSETQ as CDR2. V is pared back by 3 bases and J by 2 bases, with 8 bases lying between the germline termini. The specimen was blood. This clonotype was sampled from a person between 18 and 75 years old in good health. The chain is encoded by TRBV5-1 joined to TRBJ2-2, with a weak D call of TRBD1 (5 bases match). The CDR3 sequence is CASSSGQNTGELFF. The bases read TGCGCCAGCAGCTCCGGACAAAACACCGGGGAGCTGTTTTTT.